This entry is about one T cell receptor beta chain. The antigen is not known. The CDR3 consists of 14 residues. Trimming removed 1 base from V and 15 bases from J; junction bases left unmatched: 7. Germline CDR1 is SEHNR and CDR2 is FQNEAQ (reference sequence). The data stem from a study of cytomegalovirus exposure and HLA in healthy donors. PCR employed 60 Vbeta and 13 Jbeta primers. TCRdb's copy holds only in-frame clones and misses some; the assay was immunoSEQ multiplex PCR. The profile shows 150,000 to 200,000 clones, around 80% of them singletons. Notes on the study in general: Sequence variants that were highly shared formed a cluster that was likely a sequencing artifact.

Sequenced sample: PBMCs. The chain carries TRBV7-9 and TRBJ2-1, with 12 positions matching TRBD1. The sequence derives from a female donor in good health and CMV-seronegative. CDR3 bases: TGTGCCAGCAGCTTAGGGGACAGGGGGCCGAAGTTGTTCTTC. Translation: CASSLGDRGPKLFF.